This entry concerns a single TCR beta chain. Its antigen is not identified. Trimming removed 7 bases at V and 4 bases at J, with 16 bases between. Germline CDR1 MDHEN, CDR2 SYDVKM. This CDR3 region has 14 residues. This specimen belongs to a study of naive and memory T cell subsets. Study outcomes and limitations: Especially in CD8 cells, naive repertoires contained a few larger clonotypes, possibly CD45RA-re-expressing memory cells.

Two oligonucleotides, mixed equimolar, formed the beta constant-region primer covering TRBC1 and TRBC2. Four rounds of PCR amplified the ligated cDNA using nested alpha and beta constant-region primers plus SP2. The cDNA 3' end received a ligated single-stranded oligonucleotide carrying the SP2 primer and a 12-nucleotide UMI. MiXCR, applied by TCRdb to the UMI-ligation and nested PCR reads, yields one record per CDR3 protein. The data contain roughly 140,000 distinct CDR3 sequences, approximately 20% of them seen just once; the ten biggest clones take up 0.6% to 0.8%. CD4 T cells were positively selected, then CD8 T cells from the CD4-negative fraction. Cells stained for CD3, CD4, CD8, CD45RA and CD27 were sorted into four subsets.

The V and J genes are TRBV28 and TRBJ1-2; unclear D gene. Sample: naive CD8+ T cells from blood. This TCR was recovered from a human donor in good health. The CDR3 DNA reads as TGTGCCAGCACACCCACAAATCGGGTCTATGGCTACACCTTC. As protein: CASTPTNRVYGYTF.